The clone carrying this T cell receptor (beta chain) was observed a few times. Antigen: not known. As the template, RNA transcripts were used to amplify TCR beta CDR3 regions. HTBI primers primed a first-round RT-PCR, and a second-round multiplex PCR followed. TCRdb analysed the multiplex PCR reads with MiXCR anew, one entry per CDR3 protein. The sample shows 350,000 to 400,000 distinct CDR3 sequences, approximately 15% of them seen only once. The data derive from a study of Graves' ophthalmopathy and Graves' hyperthyroidism. Study summary: Peripheral blood (taken before any treatment) was collected at initial diagnosis.

Study conclusions and caveats: Most clonotypes expanded in thyroid above 0.001 frequency were present in blood too.

The CDR3 contains 16 residues. Germline-derived CDR1 and CDR2 are MGHRA and YSYEKL. V lost 1 base to trimming and J lost 8 bases; unmatched junction nucleotides: 12. The receptor's source is a woman aged 18-29 years with stable Graves' hyperthyroidism. Material for sequencing was peripheral blood. The chain is built from TRBV4-1 and TRBJ1-2; 8 bases map to TRBD1. The CDR3 DNA sequence: TGCGCCAGCAGCCAAGCCAACTGGGGACAGGCAGCGGGCTACACCTTC. As protein: CASSQANWGQAAGYTF.